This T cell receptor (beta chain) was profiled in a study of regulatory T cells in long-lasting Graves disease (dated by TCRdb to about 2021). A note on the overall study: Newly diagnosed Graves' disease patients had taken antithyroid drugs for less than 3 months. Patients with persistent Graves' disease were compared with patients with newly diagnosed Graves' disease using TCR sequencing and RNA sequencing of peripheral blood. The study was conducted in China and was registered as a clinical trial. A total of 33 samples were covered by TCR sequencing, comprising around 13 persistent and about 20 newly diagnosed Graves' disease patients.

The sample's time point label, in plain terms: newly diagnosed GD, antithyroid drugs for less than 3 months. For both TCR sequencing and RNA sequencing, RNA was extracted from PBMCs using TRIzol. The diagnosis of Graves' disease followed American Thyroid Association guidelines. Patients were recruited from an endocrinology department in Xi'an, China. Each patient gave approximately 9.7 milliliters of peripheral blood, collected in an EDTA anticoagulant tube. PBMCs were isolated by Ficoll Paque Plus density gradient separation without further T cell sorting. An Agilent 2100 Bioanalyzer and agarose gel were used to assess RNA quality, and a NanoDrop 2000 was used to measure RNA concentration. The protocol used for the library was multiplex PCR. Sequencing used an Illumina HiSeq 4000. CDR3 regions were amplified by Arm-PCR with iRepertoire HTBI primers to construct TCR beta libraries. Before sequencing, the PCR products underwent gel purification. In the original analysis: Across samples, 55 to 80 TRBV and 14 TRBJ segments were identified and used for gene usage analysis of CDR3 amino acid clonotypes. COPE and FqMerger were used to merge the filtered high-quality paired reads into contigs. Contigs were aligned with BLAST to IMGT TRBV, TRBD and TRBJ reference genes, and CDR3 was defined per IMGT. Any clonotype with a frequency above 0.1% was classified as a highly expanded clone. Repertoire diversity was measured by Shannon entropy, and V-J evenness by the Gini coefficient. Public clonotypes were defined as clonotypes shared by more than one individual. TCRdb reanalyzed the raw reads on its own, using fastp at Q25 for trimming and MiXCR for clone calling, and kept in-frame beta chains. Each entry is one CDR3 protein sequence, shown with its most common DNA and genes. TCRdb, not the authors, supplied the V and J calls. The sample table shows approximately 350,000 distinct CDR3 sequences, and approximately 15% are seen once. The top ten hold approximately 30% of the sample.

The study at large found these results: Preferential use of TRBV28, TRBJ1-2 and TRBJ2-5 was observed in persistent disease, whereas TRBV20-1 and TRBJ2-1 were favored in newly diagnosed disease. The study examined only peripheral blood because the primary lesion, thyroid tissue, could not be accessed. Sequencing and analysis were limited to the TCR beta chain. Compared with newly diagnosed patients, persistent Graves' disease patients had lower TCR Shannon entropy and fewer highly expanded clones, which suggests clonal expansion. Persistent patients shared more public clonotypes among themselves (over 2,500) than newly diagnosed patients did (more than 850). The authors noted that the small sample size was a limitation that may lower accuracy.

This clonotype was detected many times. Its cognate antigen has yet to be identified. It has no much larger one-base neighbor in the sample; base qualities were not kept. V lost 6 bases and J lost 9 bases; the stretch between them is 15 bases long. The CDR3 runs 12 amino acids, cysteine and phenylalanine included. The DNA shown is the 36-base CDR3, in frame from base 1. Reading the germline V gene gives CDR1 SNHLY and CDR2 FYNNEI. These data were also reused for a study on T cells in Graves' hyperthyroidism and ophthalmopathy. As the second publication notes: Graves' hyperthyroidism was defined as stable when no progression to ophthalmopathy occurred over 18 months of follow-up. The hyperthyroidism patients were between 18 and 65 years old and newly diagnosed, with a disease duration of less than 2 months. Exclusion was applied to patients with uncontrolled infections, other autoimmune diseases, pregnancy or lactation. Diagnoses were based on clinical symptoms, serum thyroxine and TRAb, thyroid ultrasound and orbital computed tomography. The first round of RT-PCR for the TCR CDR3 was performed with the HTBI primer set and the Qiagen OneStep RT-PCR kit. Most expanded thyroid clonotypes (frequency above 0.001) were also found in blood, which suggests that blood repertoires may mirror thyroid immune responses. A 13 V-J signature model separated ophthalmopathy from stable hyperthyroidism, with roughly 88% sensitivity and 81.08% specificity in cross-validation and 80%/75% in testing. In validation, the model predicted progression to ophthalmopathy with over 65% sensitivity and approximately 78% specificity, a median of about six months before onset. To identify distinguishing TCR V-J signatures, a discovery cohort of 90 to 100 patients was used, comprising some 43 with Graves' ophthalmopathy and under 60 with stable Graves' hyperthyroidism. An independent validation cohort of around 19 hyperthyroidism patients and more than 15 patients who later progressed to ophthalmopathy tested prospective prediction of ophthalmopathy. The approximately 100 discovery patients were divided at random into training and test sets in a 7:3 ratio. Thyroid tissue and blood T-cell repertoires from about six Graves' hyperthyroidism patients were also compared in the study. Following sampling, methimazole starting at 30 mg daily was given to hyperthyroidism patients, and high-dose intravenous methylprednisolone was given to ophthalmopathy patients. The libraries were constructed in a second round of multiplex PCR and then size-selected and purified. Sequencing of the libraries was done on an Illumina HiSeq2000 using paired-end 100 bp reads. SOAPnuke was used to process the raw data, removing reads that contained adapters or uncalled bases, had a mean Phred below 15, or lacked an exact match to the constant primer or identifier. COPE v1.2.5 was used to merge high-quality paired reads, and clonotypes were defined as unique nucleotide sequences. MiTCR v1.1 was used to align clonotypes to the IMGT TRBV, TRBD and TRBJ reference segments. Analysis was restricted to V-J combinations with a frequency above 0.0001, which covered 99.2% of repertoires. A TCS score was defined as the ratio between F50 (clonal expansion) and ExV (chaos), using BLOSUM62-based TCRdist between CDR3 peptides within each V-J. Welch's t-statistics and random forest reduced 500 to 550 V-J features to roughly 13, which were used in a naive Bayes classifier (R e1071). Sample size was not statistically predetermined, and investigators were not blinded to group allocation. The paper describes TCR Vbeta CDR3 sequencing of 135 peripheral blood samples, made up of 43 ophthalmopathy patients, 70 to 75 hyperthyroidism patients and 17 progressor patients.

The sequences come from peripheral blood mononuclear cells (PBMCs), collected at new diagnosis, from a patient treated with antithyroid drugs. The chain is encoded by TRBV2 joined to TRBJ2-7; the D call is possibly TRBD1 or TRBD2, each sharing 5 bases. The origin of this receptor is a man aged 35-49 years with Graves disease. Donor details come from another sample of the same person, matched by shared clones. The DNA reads TGTGCCAGCAGAGGGGACGGGGCGGGGCAGTACTTC. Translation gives CASRGDGAGQYF. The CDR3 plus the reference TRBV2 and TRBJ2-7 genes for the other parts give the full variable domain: EPEVTQTPSHQVTQMGQEVILRCVPISNHLYFYWYRQILGQKVEFLVSFYNNEISEKSEIFDDQFSVERPDGSNFTLKIRSTKLEDSAMYFCASRGDGAGQYFGPGTRLTVT.